This record covers a single T cell receptor beta chain. What it recognizes is unknown. The data were produced by immunoSEQ multiplex PCR, yet TCRdb's version contains in-frame clones alone and is incomplete. Altogether fewer than 350,000 clones are present, around 87% being singletons, with the ten largest covering around 0.92%. This specimen belongs to a study of cytomegalovirus exposure and HLA in healthy donors. Broader study findings: Accounts indicate the classifier identified cytomegalovirus status with strong specificity and sensitivity.

This CDR3 has 14 amino acids. Trimming took 7 bases from V and 0 from J, leaving 12 bases between them. Germline CDR1 reads MDHEN; CDR2 reads SYDVKM. It was the approximately 120-subject validation cohort, separate from the roughly 700-subject first cohort, to which the donors belonged. This sequence joins TRBV28 and TRBJ1-2, with D unresolved. The sample was PBMCs. This TCR was sampled from a woman aged 18-35 years in good health and CMV-seronegative. The CDR3 DNA follows: TGTGCCAGCACCCCGAGCGGAGCTAACTATGGCTACACCTTC. Translation gives CASTPSGANYGYTF.